Presented here are 5 T cell receptor beta chains from one specimen sequenced in a study of Graves' ophthalmopathy and Graves' hyperthyroidism. RNA served as the template for amplifying TCR beta CDR3 regions. RT-PCR was first run with HTBI primers, then multiplex PCR in a second round. TCRdb used MiXCR to reprocess the multiplex PCR reads, holding one entry per CDR3 protein. The table records 200,000 to 250,000 distinct CDR3 sequences, around 45% of them present only once. The material sequenced was peripheral blood. The source of these receptors is an adult man with Graves' ophthalmopathy.

This clonotype was seen only a few times. The chain couples TRBV6-4 to TRBJ1-2; TRBD1 might be the D (6 bases). V gave up 6 bases and J gave up 2 bases, with 13 bases separating them. The CDR3 has 14 amino acids. Germline assignment: CDR1 MRHNA and CDR2 SNTAGT. The CDR3 protein is CASRFYQGNYGYTF. In DNA form, the CDR3 reads TGTGCCAGCAGATTTTACCAGGGGAACTATGGCTACACCTTC.

This sequence joins TRBV4-1 and TRBJ2-2; D is possibly TRBD2 (5 bases). The length of the CDR3 is 15 residues. V was clipped by 0 bases and J by 7 bases, with 12 bases between them. CDR1 MGHRA and CDR2 YSYEKL come from the germline V gene. The CDR3 DNA is TGCGCCAGCAGCCAAGATCGGGGTAATATCGGGGAGCTGTTTTTT. Amino acid sequence: CASSQDRGNIGELFF.

This clonotype was observed at least ten times. The V gene is TRBV18, the J gene TRBJ2-7; no definite D call. Germline assignment: CDR1 KGHSH and CDR2 LQKENI. V gave up 3 bases and J gave up 0 bases, with 9 bases separating them. The CDR3 has 14 amino acids. CDR3 loop: CASSPISTSYEQYF. CDR3 nucleotide sequence: TGTGCCAGCTCACCCATCAGCACCTCCTACGAGCAGTACTTC.

The chain recombines TRBV7-9 with TRBJ1-3, with D tentatively TRBD1 (5 bases). V was cut by 5 bases and J by 0 bases, with 11 bases left in between. Germline V CDR1 and CDR2: SEHNR, FQNEAQ (reference sequence). The CDR3 sequence is 15 residues long. The chain's CDR3 is CASSLGESSGNTIYF. For the CDR3, the DNA is TGTGCCAGCAGCCTGGGGGAGAGCTCTGGAAACACCATATATTTT.

Regarding this clonotype: One junction end does not reproduce the germline sequence, and a read error may be involved. The V call is TRBV10-3, the J call TRBJ2-2; D assignment may be TRBD1 or TRBD2 (6 bases each). The CDR3 has 14 residues. CDR1 is ENHRY and CDR2 is SYGVKD in the germline V gene. CDR3 region: CASSDGGGTGELFF. The CDR3 DNA reads TGTGCCAGCAGTGACGGGGGCGGCACCGGGGAGCTGTTTTTT.